These 10 T cell receptor beta chains share one sample of origin, sequenced in a study of tumor-infiltrating lymphocytes in primary liver carcinoma. The study extracted blood RNA from unsorted whole blood and also extracted germline DNA. A constant-region primer primed TCR beta cDNA synthesis from about 0.55 ug of total RNA. Amplification in three nested multiplex PCR rounds with slightly modified ARM-PCR gave rise to TCR beta libraries. Forward primers for TRBV1-TRBV30 and a C-beta reverse primer served the first two PCR rounds, at about 10 cycles each. MiXCR, run by TCRdb on the multiplex PCR reads, gives a single entry per CDR3 protein. Here the sample spans 330,000 or so distinct CDR3 sequences, around three fifths being singletons. The sequenced sample was peripheral blood. The receptors come from a man between 35 and 55 years old with primary liver carcinoma and hepatitis B virus infection.

Of note for this clonotype: Its ends do not fully match the called genes, so a read error is possible. This chain uses TRBV6-6 with TRBJ1-2; D is unclear. This CDR3 spans 14 amino acids. Germline loops: CDR1 MNHNY, CDR2 SVGAGI (reference sequence). CDR3 protein: CTSSNEGRNYGYTF. CDR3 in DNA: TGTACCAGCAGTAACGAAGGACGGAACTATGGATACACCTTC.

This clonotype showed up many times. The V and J genes are TRBV6-5 and TRBJ1-5, with 8 bases identical to TRBD1. Per germline, CDR1 MNHEY and CDR2 SVGAGI. J lost 0 bases, V lost 6 bases, and 10 bases had no gene match. The CDR3 contains 17 residues. CDR3 residues: CASRATGDPYSNQPQHF. CDR3 bases: TGTGCCAGCAGGGCGACAGGGGATCCGTATAGCAATCAGCCCCAGCATTTT.

Comments on this clonotype: This may stem from a read error, because a much larger clone lies one nucleotide away. The chain couples TRBV28 to TRBJ1-2; 7 bases fit TRBD1. The trim removed 5 bases at V and 8 bases at J, leaving 14 bases unmatched. Germline V gene sequence: CDR1 MDHEN, CDR2 SYDVKM. This CDR3 region has 15 residues. The CDR3 region has the DNA TGTGCCAGCAGTGCCATAAGGACAGGCGTGTGCGGCTACACCTTC. Translating it yields CASSAIRTGVCGYTF.

Concerning this clonotype itself: A read error may produce the germline difference seen at one junction end. V gene TRBV6-5 combines with J gene TRBJ2-1; TRBD1 matches at 8 bases. CDR3 length: 15 amino acids. Germline V gene data show CDR1 as MNHEY and CDR2 as SVGAGI. The CDR3 DNA is TGTGCCAGTAGTTACTCCGGACAGGGTATGAATAAGCAGTTCTTC. This encodes CASSYSGQGMNKQFF.

Turning to this clonotype: This may stem from a read error, because a much larger clone lies one nucleotide away. The CDR3 does not end in the conserved phenylalanine or tryptophan, so this is likely a read error. The rearrangement links TRBV4-1 to TRBJ2-1; 15 nucleotides match TRBD2. After removal of 4 bases from V and 10 bases from J, the junction contained 5 bases not matched to a gene. This CDR3 comprises 15 residues. Per germline, CDR1 MGHRA and CDR2 YSYEKL. CDR3 sequence: CASSRGGTSGREQFL. The CDR3 bases are TGCGCCAGCAGCCGCGGGGGGACTAGCGGGAGGGAGCAGTTCTTA.

This clonotype occurred once. A junction end diverges from the germline sequence, so it may reflect a read error. The chain links TRBV4-3 to TRBJ1-5; D not resolved. Per germline, CDR1 LGHNA and CDR2 YSLEER. This CDR3 comprises 14 residues. The CDR3 bases are TGCGCCAGCAGCCAAAATGCGGGAGATCAGTCCCAGCATTTT. This encodes CASSQNAGDQSQHF.

CDR3 coding DNA: TGTGCCAGCAGCCCAAGTGGGACTAGCGGCGCCGGGGAGCTGTTTTTT. It specifies CASSPSGTSGAGELFF. The chain has TRBV11-2 and TRBJ2-2; 11 positions match TRBD2. CDR3 length equals 16 residues. Germline V gene data show CDR1 as SGHAT and CDR2 as FQNNGV. Losses at the gene ends were 5 bases for V and 6 bases for J; bases not matched to a gene: 8.

There are a few counts of this clonotype. V is TRBV30 and J is TRBJ2-1, with unresolved D. The CDR3 totals 11 residues. The germline gives CDR1 GTSNPN, CDR2 SVGIG (reference sequence). Trimming removed 1 base from V and 2 bases from J, with 0 bases in between. CDR3 nucleotide sequence: TGTGCCTGGAGTGCCTACAATGAGCAGTTCTTC. The encoded protein is CAWSAYNEQFF.

This clonotype occurred once. The CDR3 carries no conserved terminal phenylalanine or tryptophan, so it likely arises from a read error. The chain combines TRBV11-3 with TRBJ2-7; 10 bases fit TRBD1. Germline-derived CDR1 and CDR2 are SGHNT and YENEEA. V shed 7 bases and J 5 bases; nucleotides not matched to a gene: 5. This CDR3 has 13 amino acids. Here the CDR3 DNA reads TGTGCCAGCAACTTTGGGACAGGGGACGAGCAGTACTTA. Encoded protein: CASNFGTGDEQYL.

Regarding this clonotype: A single base separates this from a much larger clone, so it may be a read error. The missing conserved phenylalanine or tryptophan at the end of this CDR3 makes a read error likely. The chain's CDR3 is CASSYSATQYY. The CDR3 DNA reads TGTGCCAGCAGTTACTCCGCGACCCAGTACTAC. The rearrangement links TRBV6-6 to TRBJ2-5; D gene unclear. CDR1 and CDR2 (germline): MNHNY, SVGAGI (reference sequence). Trimming took 0 bases from V and 7 from J, leaving 3 bases between them. The CDR3 is 11 residues long.